This T cell receptor (beta chain) stems from a study of blood T cell repertoires in COVID-19. Turning to the study itself: Sources were T cells, B-cell-depleted T cells, or PBMCs; the material itself was cDNA or gDNA.

Per the authors' pipeline: Using reference gene primer amplification, nucleated cell counts were estimated. Sequencing was performed with immunoSEQ multiplex PCR; in TCRdb, only in-frame clones are kept and a portion is missing. That table furnishes V, J and clone size, whereas the DNA furnished D and trimming. The top ten hold less than 1.5% of the sample, which has 90,000 to 110,000 clones, approximately 90% seen once. From germline, CDR1 is SGHVS and CDR2 FQNEAQ. V dropped 5 bases and J dropped 1 base, with 15 bases sitting between them. The CDR3 length is 16 residues. This chain joins TRBV7-8 and TRBJ2-1; D is perhaps TRBD1 (6 bases). The receptor was isolated from a human donor in a cohort sampled during active COVID-19. The sequenced sample was peripheral blood. The CDR3 bases are TGTGCCAGCAGCCCCCGAAATAGGGGGTCCTACAATGAGCAGTTCTTC. Translating it yields CASSPRNRGSYNEQFF.